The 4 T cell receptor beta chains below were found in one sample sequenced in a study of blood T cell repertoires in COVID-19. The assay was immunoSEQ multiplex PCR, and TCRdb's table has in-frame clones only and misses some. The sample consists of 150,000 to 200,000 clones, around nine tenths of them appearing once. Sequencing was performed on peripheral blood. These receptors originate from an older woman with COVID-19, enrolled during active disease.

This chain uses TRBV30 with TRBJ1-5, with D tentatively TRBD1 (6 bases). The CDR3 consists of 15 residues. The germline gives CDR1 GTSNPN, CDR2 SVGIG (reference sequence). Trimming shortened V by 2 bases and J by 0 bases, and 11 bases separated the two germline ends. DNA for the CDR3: TGTGCCTGGAGTCTTGGACAGTATAGCAATCAGCCCCAGCATTTT. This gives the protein CAWSLGQYSNQPQHF.

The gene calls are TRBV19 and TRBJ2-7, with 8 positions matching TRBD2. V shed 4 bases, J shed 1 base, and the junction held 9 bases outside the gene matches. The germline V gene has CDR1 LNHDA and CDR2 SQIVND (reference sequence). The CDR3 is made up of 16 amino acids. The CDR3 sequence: CASSTAAGGLSYEQYF. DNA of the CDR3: TGTGCCAGTAGTACCGCGGCGGGAGGTCTTTCCTACGAGCAGTACTTC.

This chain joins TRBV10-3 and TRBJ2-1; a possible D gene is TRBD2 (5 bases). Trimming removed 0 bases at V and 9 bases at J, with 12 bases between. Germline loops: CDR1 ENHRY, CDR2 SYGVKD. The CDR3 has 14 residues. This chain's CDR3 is CAISESGRGPEQFF. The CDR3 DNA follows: TGTGCCATCAGTGAGTCAGGGAGAGGGCCTGAGCAGTTCTTC.

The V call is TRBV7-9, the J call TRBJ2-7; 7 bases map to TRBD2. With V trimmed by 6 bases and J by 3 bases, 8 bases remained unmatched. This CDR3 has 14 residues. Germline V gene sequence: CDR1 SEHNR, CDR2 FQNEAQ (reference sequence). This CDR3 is CASRREDLGYEQYF. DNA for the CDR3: TGTGCCAGCAGACGGGAGGACTTGGGCTACGAGCAGTACTTC.